Listed below are T cell receptor beta chains from one sample, sequenced in a study of monozygotic twins with inflammatory bowel disease. TCRdb derives one entry per CDR3 protein from the 5' RACE reads, leaving out DNA. This table holds approximately 110,000 distinct CDR3 sequences. Sequencing used blood. These receptors all come from a human donor with ulcerative colitis or Crohn's disease, or a healthy co-twin of an affected twin (not recorded which). The CDR3 runs from the conserved cysteine through the conserved F or W.

j_call v_call cdr3_aa
TRBJ2-2 TRBV5-1 CASSSGLANTGELFF
TRBJ2-3 TRBV24-1 CATSHDRAAQGTDTQYF
TRBJ2-7 TRBV11-2 CASSLPDIYEQYF
TRBJ1-5 TRBV12-3/TRBV12-4 CASSLFQGANQPQHF
TRBJ2-7 TRBV5-1 CASARGTGDYEQYF
TRBJ2-7 TRBV7-2 CASSLYGGMISYEQYF
TRBJ1-5 TRBV7-8 CASSLGYGQPQHF
TRBJ2-2 TRBV7-6 CASSPRAGELFF
TRBJ2-7 TRBV20-1 CSAHSSSGSYEQYF
TRBJ2-7 TRBV19 CASSNFGSYEQYF
TRBJ1-6 TRBV7-2 CASSRGTGRSSPLHF
TRBJ1-3 TRBV12-5 CASGPGISGNTIYF
TRBJ2-3 TRBV7-9 CASTPLGGNTDTQYF
TRBJ1-6 TRBV28 CASSLQVRFSPLHF
TRBJ1-1 TRBV6-2/TRBV6-3 CASSYWGWEIEPEAFF
TRBJ1-1 TRBV20-1 CSAKTGPYTEAFF
TRBJ2-1 TRBV10-2 CASNDKYNEQFF
TRBJ2-7 TRBV6-5 CASSSQYEQYF
TRBJ2-3 TRBV18 CASSPGGTGGSATQYF
TRBJ2-5 TRBV5-4 CASRGTGSETQYF
TRBJ1-5 TRBV19 CASIQDRESNQPQHF
TRBJ1-4 TRBV11-3 CASTLLPRAYNEKLFF
TRBJ2-2 TRBV5-1 CASSLGVTANTGELFF
TRBJ1-2 TRBV27 CASRLRGAPPTPIRQGGYTF
TRBJ2-5 TRBV7-9 CASSFTGGYAQETQYF
TRBJ2-1 TRBV4-3 CASSQDPRDFSSSYNEQFF
TRBJ1-5 TRBV12-3/TRBV12-4 CASSHSGALNYQPQHF
TRBJ1-2 TRBV11-2 CASSSTDRNYGYTF
TRBJ1-2 TRBV20-1 CSAQSGTDVYGYTF
TRBJ2-5 TRBV2 CASSGLALQETQYF
TRBJ2-1 TRBV4-1 CASSQDRGGSNEQFF
TRBJ2-1 TRBV20-1 CSVGGTGGYNEQFF
TRBJ2-7 TRBV5-5 CASSLTLEQYF
TRBJ2-7 TRBV3-1 CASSTTGAYEQYF
TRBJ2-2 TRBV5-1 CASSLRTSSNTGELFF
TRBJ1-6 TRBV7-9 CASSYGQANSPLHF
TRBJ2-1 TRBV5-8 CASSLILAGWDNEQFF
TRBJ2-1 TRBV14 CASSQAEDLYQGRENNEQFF
TRBJ1-1 TRBV28 CASSLEEPLNTEAFF
TRBJ1-1 TRBV20-1 CSARDHRGGAGNTEAFF
TRBJ2-3 TRBV28 CASSLSGLGSTQYF
TRBJ2-7 TRBV7-6 CASSLDGHEQHF
TRBJ1-5 TRBV20-1 CSARRSLLRNQPQHF
TRBJ1-2 TRBV12-3/TRBV12-4 CASSLAGWWNQSPNYGYTF
TRBJ2-7 TRBV19 CASNPGQGTYEQYF
TRBJ2-3 TRBV29-1 CSGELGPRTDTQYF
TRBJ1-4 TRBV5-6 CASSSAKLADEKLFF
TRBJ1-1 TRBV27 CASSLWGRSTEAFF
TRBJ2-2 TRBV21-1 CASGNTSTRELFF
TRBJ2-1 TRBV5-1 CASSPGQGALNEQFF
TRBJ2-7 TRBV6-1 CASSPLEGFSSYEQYF
TRBJ2-3 TRBV4-3 CASSSGLAPDTQYF
TRBJ2-2 TRBV7-9 CASSQRQGNTGELFF
TRBJ2-7 TRBV2 CASTELAGDYSYEQYF
TRBJ1-6 TRBV4-1 CASSQDRRRPDSSYNSPLHF
TRBJ2-7 TRBV6-1 CASSPRPDPYEQYF
TRBJ2-7 TRBV7-9 CASSLDRGEQYF
TRBJ2-7 TRBV12-3/TRBV12-4 CASSSDGQGATKQYF
TRBJ1-4 TRBV7-2 CATRQGAGEKLFF
TRBJ2-7 TRBV20-1 CSASETAPYEQYF